The 11 T cell receptor beta chains below all came from one sample that was sequenced in a study of T cells in Graves' hyperthyroidism and ophthalmopathy. TCR beta CDR3 regions were amplified from RNA. First-round RT-PCR targeting the TCR CDR3 was performed with the HTBI primer set. Each CDR3 protein is one row after TCRdb ran MiXCR on the multiplex PCR reads. Of almost 600,000 distinct CDR3 sequences in the sample, about 15% were seen once. Input material: blood. The receptors stem from a young woman with Graves' hyperthyroidism that later progressed to Graves' ophthalmopathy.

This clonotype was seen repeatedly, ten times or more. The gene calls are TRBV28 and TRBJ2-7; D gene ambiguous. Germline V gene data show CDR1 as MDHEN and CDR2 as SYDVKM. The CDR3 extends over 11 amino acids. V shed 8 bases and J shed 3 bases, with 8 bases lying between them. The chain's CDR3 is CASLQDYEQYF. CDR3 nucleotides: TGTGCCAGCCTCCAGGACTACGAGCAGTACTTC. The whole variable domain, filled in from reference TRBV28 and TRBJ2-7, reads DVKVTQSSRYLVKRTGEKVFLECVQDMDHENMFWYRQDPGLGLRLIYFSYDVKMKEKGDIPEGYSVSREKKERFSLILESASTNQTSMYLCASLQDYEQYFGPGTRLTVT.

This clonotype was observed many times. V usage is TRBV11-3 and J usage is TRBJ1-1; D is unresolved. Trimming removed 5 bases from V and 4 bases from J, with 14 bases in between. The CDR3 extends over 14 amino acids. CDR1 is SGHNT and CDR2 is YENEEA in the germline V gene. In DNA, the CDR3 is TGTGCCAGCAGCCCCCTTGGGGAGATCACTGAAGCTTTCTTT. Protein: CASSPLGEITEAFF. Combining the CDR3 with reference TRBV11-3 and TRBJ1-1 gives the whole variable domain EAGVVQSPRYKIIEKKQPVAFWCNPISGHNTLYWYLQNLGQGPELLIRYENEEAVDDSQLPKDRFSAERLKGVDSTLKIQPAELGDSAVYLCASSPLGEITEAFFGQGTRLTVV.

The chain combines TRBV5-1 with TRBJ1-2; the D is unclear. The CDR3 spans 18 residues. The germline V gene has CDR1 SGHRS and CDR2 YFSETQ. V was cut by 0 bases and J by 8 bases, with 26 bases left in between. The CDR3 region has the DNA TGCGCCAGCAGCTTGGCCGGAGGTACGGAGACCCGACCAAGAGGCTACACCTTC. This codes for CASSLAGGTETRPRGYTF.

This clonotype appeared many times. V and J are TRBV11-2 and TRBJ2-7, with D uncertain. The CDR3 is 14 residues long. Germline CDR1 reads SGHAT; CDR2 reads FQNNGV. The germline V and J ends were trimmed by 1 base and 5 bases, with 12 bases remaining between them. In DNA, the CDR3 is TGTGCCAGCAGCTTAGGAAAGGGTAGTGACGAGCAGTACTTC. It encodes CASSLGKGSDEQYF.

In its sample, this clonotype was seen many times. The chain links TRBV20-1 to TRBJ1-1; D unclear. V was trimmed by 4 bases and J by 0 bases, leaving 3 bases between them. Germline CDR1 DFQATT, CDR2 SNEGSKA (reference sequence). The CDR3 contains 11 residues. CDR3 bases: TGCAGTGCTATTCTGAACACTGAAGCTTTCTTT. This codes for CSAILNTEAFF.

The chain carries TRBV6-2 or TRBV6-3 and TRBJ2-7; possibly TRBD1 for D (6 bases). Between the trimmed V and J ends, which lost 7 bases and 1 base, there was a span of 17 bases. The length of the CDR3 is 15 residues. From germline, CDR1 is MNHEY and CDR2 SVGEGT. This CDR3 is CASTHRKGVSYEQYF. CDR3 nucleotide sequence: TGTGCCAGCACCCACCGCAAGGGGGTTTCCTACGAGCAGTACTTC.

This chain joins TRBV5-6 and TRBJ2-7; 12 nucleotides line up with TRBD1. Germline lookup yields CDR1 SGHDT and CDR2 YYEEEE. The CDR3 totals 15 residues. V shed 3 bases and J 7 bases; nucleotides not matched to a gene: 8. The CDR3 protein is CASSSGQGASWEQYF. The CDR3 nucleotides read TGTGCCAGCAGCTCGGGACAGGGGGCGTCGTGGGAGCAGTACTTC.

For the CDR3, the DNA is TGTGCCAGCAGCTCGGACGGGGCTGAGGAGACCCAGTACTTC. Its protein is CASSSDGAEETQYF. This rearrangement joins TRBV5-8 to TRBJ2-5; D might be TRBD1 or TRBD2, each matching 5 bases. The germline gives CDR1 SGHTS, CDR2 YDEGEE. The CDR3 loop spans 14 amino acids. Trimming shortened V by 3 bases and J by 5 bases, and 14 bases separated the two germline ends.

This clonotype has a count of ten or more. V is TRBV12-3 or TRBV12-4 and J is TRBJ2-1, with 13 nucleotides matching TRBD2. Unmatched junction bases numbered 7, after V lost 5 bases and J lost 9 bases. The CDR3 contains 15 residues. CDR3 sequence reads: CASSPGLAGVGEQFF. CDR3 DNA: TGTGCCAGCAGTCCTGGACTAGCGGGAGTTGGTGAGCAGTTCTTC.

This clonotype was detected ten times or more. The gene calls are TRBV7-2 and TRBJ1-1; D might be TRBD1 (5 bases). Trimming took 6 bases from V and 0 from J, leaving 14 bases between them. The CDR3 has 15 residues. In germline, CDR1 is SGHTA, CDR2 FQGNSA. The CDR3 DNA sequence: TGTGCCAGCAGTTCCAGGGCTTCGATGAACACTGAAGCTTTCTTT. It codes for CASSSRASMNTEAFF.

This clonotype has a handful of counts. The genes are TRBV6-1 and TRBJ1-1, with D unresolved. Trimming removed 5 bases at V and 2 bases at J, with 12 bases between. Per germline, CDR1 MNHNS and CDR2 SASEGT. The length of the CDR3 is 14 residues. The CDR3 loop is CASSSFDRNTEAFF. CDR3 sequence (DNA): TGTGCCAGCAGTTCCTTCGACCGTAACACTGAAGCTTTCTTT.